This section outlines one TCR beta chain sequence together with its context. Its target antigen remains unknown. No base qualities exist here, and no much larger clone lies one base off it. Additional DNA sequences in this sample encode the identical CDR3. The data belong to a study of blood T cell repertoires in COVID-19 (TCRdb year 2020). Background for the entire study: Samples from collaborators originated in the United States, Italy and Spain and spanned both the acute and convalescent phases of COVID-19. The prospective study material was composed of cDNA or gDNA derived from T cells, B-cell-depleted T cells, or PBMCs. The dataset comprised deeply sampled blood TCRbeta repertoires from subjects exposed to, actively infected with, or recovered from COVID-19. The repertoires were released in a freely available public database meant as a resource for research on the immune response to SARS-CoV-2. Samples were obtained from the ongoing ImmuneRACE study (first 160 participants) and from about 1,300 subjects provided by 6 global collaborators. A de-identified subject ID, COVID-19 status, age in years and sex were almost always included in the sample metadata. Where HLA class I and class II types were available, the types were taken from metadata supplied by the sample provider, not from assay-based typing. Study-wide findings and limitations: The amount of clinical and demographic metadata varied by source and participant and was provided uncurated.

The collaborating institutions used their own protocols to collect whole blood in K2EDTA tubes. For TCRbeta analysis, collaborators shipped samples in one of three forms: frozen whole blood, isolated PBMCs, or DNA extracted from either of those sample types. The immunoSEQ Assay, a bias-controlled multiplex PCR, was used to amplify TCRbeta CDR3 regions from genomic DNA. In the authors' own workflow: Within the assay, amplification of reference gene primers was used to estimate how many nucleated cells each sample contained. To quantify the absolute abundance of each unique TCRbeta CDR3 rearrangement, sequence reads were collapsed and filtered. For each sample, productive Simpson clonality was calculated as the square root of Simpson's diversity index across productive rearrangements. This is the immuneACCESS table as TCRdb keeps it, with only in-frame sequences that have V and J called. A part of the clones is gone; compared with another copy, unresolved V genes explain less than half, and the rest is unexplained. D and trimming were read from the DNA, whereas the V and J calls and clone size are those reported in that table. For this sample there are under 200,000 clones; 85% to 95% appear just once. Approximately 0.56% of the sample goes to the ten largest clones.

The TCR was taken from a man in his fifties or sixties with acute or convalescent COVID-19. Specimen: peripheral blood.

The CDR3 here reads CASSLGQNTGELFF. The nucleotide sequence is given as TGTGCCAGCAGTTTAGGGCAGAACACCGGGGAGCTGTTTTTT. The chain links TRBV27 with TRBJ2-2; there is no confident call for the D gene. V was cut back by 2 bases and J by 1 base, leaving a gap of 5 bases between them. As encoded in the germline V gene (reference sequence), CDR1 is MNHEY while CDR2 is SMNVEV. From the cysteine through the phenylalanine, the CDR3 covers 14 amino acids. The CDR3 DNA has 42 bases and is translated from base 1.